This T cell receptor beta chain originates from a study of radiation and T cells in renal cell carcinoma. About the study: Nephrectomy followed 15 Gy stereotactic body radiation by 4 weeks.

Time point here: baseline pretreatment blood. The sample's treatment: 15 Gy SBRT to primary tumor, nephrectomy 4 weeks later. The method was immunoSEQ multiplex PCR; TCRdb's version includes in-frame clones alone and lacks a portion of them. The table records approximately 45,000 clones, roughly 83% of them present only once. The input for sequencing was blood, taken from a patient whose treatment included radiotherapy and nephrectomy. The clonotype originates from a woman in her 70s with renal cell carcinoma.

The CDR3 nucleotides are TGTGCCATCAGTGATTCGAGCGATGAGCAGTTCTTC. The encoded protein is CAISDSSDEQFF. The chain recombines TRBV10-3 with TRBJ2-1; D not resolved. The V end lost 3 bases, the J end lost 8 bases, and 8 bases lay between the germline ends. Germline assignment: CDR1 ENHRY and CDR2 SYGVKD. This CDR3 is 12 amino acids long.